This T cell receptor (beta chain) derives from a study of blood T cell repertoires in COVID-19. Assay used: immunoSEQ multiplex PCR; TCRdb lists only in-frame clones, some missing. The data hold about 150,000 clones, with roughly four fifths observed a single time. This CDR3 region has 16 residues. Germline CDR1 SGHAT, CDR2 FQNNGV. V lost 5 bases to trimming and J lost 0 bases; unmatched junction nucleotides: 7. The rearrangement uses TRBV11-2 and TRBJ2-3; 8 bases align to TRBD1. The TCR sequence derives from a woman in her sixties with COVID-19, enrolled during active disease. Sequencing used peripheral blood. CDR3 amino acids: CASSATGAASTDTQYF. The DNA of the CDR3 is TGTGCCAGCAGCGCGACAGGGGCCGCTAGCACAGATACGCAGTATTTT.